These 21 T cell receptor beta chains were sequenced from one sample in a study of shared clonotypes between healthy human individuals. Using immunoSEQ multiplex PCR, the repertoire was profiled, and TCRdb retains in-frame clones only, with some absent. The sample carries 2.3 million or so clones, approximately 95% recorded once. Sequencing was carried out using naive CD4+ T cells from PBMCs. Regarding subset: CD45RA+ positively selected. The receptors originated from a man younger than 30 in good health. Some clones in this sample may be carry-over from other donors' samples.

The chain uses TRBV19 and TRBJ1-2; 11 bases line up with TRBD1. This CDR3 is built from 14 residues. The ends lost 6 bases at V and 7 bases at J; junction bases unmatched: 7. Germline V lookup: CDR1 LNHDA, CDR2 SQIVND (reference sequence). Here the CDR3 DNA reads TGTGCCAGTAGGTCGGACAGGGGGCATCTTGGCTACACCTTC. The encoded protein is CASRSDRGHLGYTF. The full variable domain, its missing parts supplied by reference TRBV19 and TRBJ1-2, is DGGITQSPKYLFRKEGQNVTLSCEQNLNHDAMYWYRQDPGQGLRLIYYSQIVNDFQKGDIAEGYSVSREKKESFPLTVTSAQKNPTAFYLCASRSDRGHLGYTFGSGTRLTVV.

This chain connects TRBV12-5 to TRBJ2-1; D could derive from TRBD1 or TRBD2 (7 bases each). Germline CDR1 is LGHNT and CDR2 is FRNRAP. Trimming shortened V by 5 bases and J by 6 bases, and 14 bases separated the two germline ends. CDR3 length: 14 residues. This CDR3 reads CASGTGDYGNEQFF. DNA of the CDR3: TGTGCTAGTGGTACAGGGGACTACGGCAATGAGCAGTTCTTC.

The chain is built from TRBV30 and TRBJ1-4, with 8 nucleotides matching TRBD1. V shed 7 bases, J shed 7 bases, and the junction held 11 bases outside the gene matches. This CDR3 is 14 amino acids long. Looked up from germline, CDR1 is GTSNPN and CDR2 is SVGIG (reference sequence). The CDR3 region is CASRRGTGGEKLFF. DNA for the CDR3: TGTGCCTCCCGCCGCGGGACAGGAGGTGAAAAACTGTTTTTT.

The chain recombines TRBV5-5 with TRBJ2-7; TRBD2 agrees at 11 bases. The CDR3 is 16 amino acids. V shed 4 bases, J shed 3 bases, and the junction held 9 bases outside the gene matches. The V gene's germline CDR1 is SGHKS and CDR2 YYEKEE (reference sequence). The chain's CDR3 is CASSPGTSGEFYEQYF. The DNA for the CDR3 is TGTGCCAGCAGCCCGGGGACTAGCGGAGAGTTCTACGAGCAGTACTTC.

The chain links TRBV27 to TRBJ2-7; D is uncertain. V was trimmed by 2 bases and J by 0 bases, leaving 11 bases between them. The germline CDR1 and CDR2 sequences are MNHEY and SMNVEV (reference sequence). This CDR3 comprises 15 residues. The DNA of the CDR3 is TGTGCCAGCAGTTTAAAGGGTCTGAGCTCCTACGAGCAGTACTTC. Amino acid sequence: CASSLKGLSSYEQYF.

The gene calls are TRBV4-1 and TRBJ2-1; D perhaps matches TRBD2 (5 bases). Trimming pared 0 bases from V and 10 bases from J, leaving 10 bases between. The CDR3 consists of 13 residues. Germline V CDR1 and CDR2: MGHRA, YSYEKL. The CDR3 protein is CASSQDEGREQFF. CDR3 DNA: TGCGCCAGCAGCCAAGATGAGGGCCGGGAGCAGTTCTTC.

The chain carries TRBV28 and TRBJ1-1, with 7 bases aligning to TRBD1. V lost 11 bases and J lost 6; bases outside the gene matches: 6. From germline, CDR1 is MDHEN and CDR2 SYDVKM. The CDR3 contains 11 residues. CDR3 DNA: TGTGCCCTCAGGGGGGGCGCTGAAGCTTTCTTT. Translation: CALRGGAEAFF.

The V call is TRBV5-5, the J call TRBJ1-2; D possibly corresponds to TRBD1 (6 bases). Germline values: CDR1 SGHKS, CDR2 YYEKEE (reference sequence). Trimming stripped 0 bases from V and 4 bases from J, with 22 bases between. The CDR3 runs 18 residues. The chain's CDR3 is CASSLGPRGAEEGYGYTF. DNA of the CDR3: TGTGCCAGCAGCTTGGGACCACGGGGGGCCGAGGAGGGCTATGGCTACACCTTC.

V is TRBV29-1 and J is TRBJ2-7, with D perhaps TRBD1 (5 bases). V was shortened by 6 bases and J by 1 base, with 13 bases between the two germline ends. The CDR3 contains 13 residues. CDR1 SQVTM and CDR2 ANQGSEA come from the germline V gene. CDR3 region: CSVLTSGSYEQYF. CDR3 DNA: TGCAGCGTCCTGACCTCAGGGTCCTACGAGCAGTACTTC.

V usage is TRBV19 and J usage is TRBJ1-1, with 9 bases aligning to TRBD1. CDR1 and CDR2 (germline): LNHDA, SQIVND (reference sequence). V was clipped by 6 bases and J by 5 bases; unmatched bases: 7. The CDR3 loop spans 14 amino acids. Here the CDR3 reads CASSRGQGRTEAFF. CDR3 coding DNA: TGTGCCAGTAGCCGGGGACAGGGAAGGACTGAAGCTTTCTTT.

The chain couples TRBV6-5 to TRBJ1-5; the match to TRBD1 covers 7 bases. After removal of 5 bases from V and 7 bases from J, the junction contained 8 bases not matched to a gene. Germline V lookup: CDR1 MNHEY, CDR2 SVGAGI. The CDR3 has 14 residues. As DNA, the CDR3 is TGTGCCAGCAGTCAACAGGGGTTTCGCCAGCCCCAGCATTTT. It encodes CASSQQGFRQPQHF.

The J gene is TRBJ2-1, the V gene TRBV11-1; 7 bases fit TRBD2. Unmatched junction bases numbered 6, after V lost 4 bases and J lost 0 bases. CDR3 length: 16 residues. Looked up from germline, CDR1 is SGHAT and CDR2 is FQDESV (reference sequence). The CDR3: CASSSGSGGSYNEQFF. The CDR3, as DNA: TGTGCCAGCAGCTCCGGGTCGGGGGGCTCCTACAATGAGCAGTTCTTC.

This clone was picked up a small number of times. The CDR3 region has the DNA TGTGCCAGCAGCGCGGGGACAAATCAGCCCCAGCATTTT. Translation: CASSAGTNQPQHF. This chain links TRBV7-9 with TRBJ1-5; tentatively, D is TRBD1 (6 bases). Germline lookup yields CDR1 SEHNR and CDR2 FQNEAQ (reference sequence). V was clipped by 5 bases and J by 4 bases, with 9 bases between them. The CDR3 contains 13 residues.

In regard to this clone: The same CDR3 arises from other DNA sequences in this sample as well. The CDR3 DNA reads as TGCGCCAGCAGCTTGGCAAGCGGGAGCACAGATACGCAGTATTTT. This sequence encodes CASSLASGSTDTQYF. This chain uses TRBV5-1 with TRBJ2-3; a possible D gene is TRBD2 (6 bases). Germline V gives CDR1 SGHRS, CDR2 YFSETQ. CDR3 length: 15 residues. V was clipped by 0 bases and J by 0 bases, with 8 bases between them.

The rearrangement links TRBV6-1 to TRBJ2-7; D is ambiguous. This CDR3 has 14 amino acids. V lost 5 bases to trimming and J lost 7 bases, with 18 bases between them. Germline CDR1 and CDR2: MNHNS and SASEGT. The chain's CDR3 is CASSLRTLRGEQYF. The CDR3 DNA reads TGTGCCAGCAGTCTCCGGACGTTAAGAGGAGAGCAGTACTTC.

This clone has just a few counts. The chain couples TRBV9 to TRBJ1-2; D gene unclear. The V and J ends lost 0 bases and 7 bases respectively, with 16 bases between them. Looked up from germline, CDR1 is SGDLS and CDR2 is YYNGEE. The length of the CDR3 is 15 residues. The CDR3 is CASSVAATAATGYTF. The DNA for the CDR3 is TGTGCCAGCAGCGTAGCTGCTACAGCGGCTACTGGCTACACCTTC.

This chain connects TRBV2 to TRBJ2-1, with 7 bases matching TRBD2. There are 13 residues in the CDR3. Germline V gives CDR1 SNHLY, CDR2 FYNNEI. The trim removed 6 bases at V and 6 bases at J, leaving 5 bases unmatched. CDR3 in DNA: TGTGCCAGCAGCCCGGGACTAACCAATGAGCAGTTCTTC. As protein: CASSPGLTNEQFF.

V usage is TRBV7-3 and J usage is TRBJ1-1; perhaps TRBD1 as D (6 bases). Trimming pared 8 bases from V and 3 bases from J, leaving 13 bases between. The germline CDR1 and CDR2 sequences are SGHTA and FQGTGA. CDR3 length: 13 residues. CDR3 loop: CASGAGAHTEAFF. The CDR3 DNA follows: TGTGCCAGCGGAGCAGGGGCCCACACTGAAGCTTTCTTT.

This clone was recorded once. The V and J genes are TRBV6-6 and TRBJ2-2; 7 bases align to TRBD1. Germline CDR1 MNHNY, CDR2 SVGAGI (reference sequence). This CDR3 has 15 residues. Losses at the gene ends were 2 bases for V and 6 bases for J; bases not matched to a gene: 6. CDR3 amino acids: CASSYPKQGPGELFF. The CDR3 DNA reads TGTGCCAGCAGTTACCCAAAACAGGGGCCCGGGGAGCTGTTTTTT.

This rearrangement joins TRBV5-1 to TRBJ2-7, with 7 bases aligning to TRBD2. Unmatched junction bases numbered 9, after V lost 0 bases and J lost 3 bases. CDR3 length: 16 amino acids. Germline values: CDR1 SGHRS, CDR2 YFSETQ. The CDR3 here is CASSLGGGFANYEQYF. CDR3 DNA: TGCGCCAGCAGCTTGGGGGGAGGGTTCGCCAACTACGAGCAGTACTTC.

This clone is a singleton in its sample. The chain carries TRBV7-9 and TRBJ2-1, with 7 bases fitting TRBD1. This CDR3 is built from 15 residues. CDR1 is SEHNR and CDR2 is FQNEAQ in the germline V gene (reference sequence). V shed 1 base, J shed 6 bases, and the junction held 6 bases outside the gene matches. The CDR3 DNA sequence: TGTGCCAGCAGCTTAGGTCAGGGGGTCTTCAATGAGCAGTTCTTC. Its protein product is CASSLGQGVFNEQFF.